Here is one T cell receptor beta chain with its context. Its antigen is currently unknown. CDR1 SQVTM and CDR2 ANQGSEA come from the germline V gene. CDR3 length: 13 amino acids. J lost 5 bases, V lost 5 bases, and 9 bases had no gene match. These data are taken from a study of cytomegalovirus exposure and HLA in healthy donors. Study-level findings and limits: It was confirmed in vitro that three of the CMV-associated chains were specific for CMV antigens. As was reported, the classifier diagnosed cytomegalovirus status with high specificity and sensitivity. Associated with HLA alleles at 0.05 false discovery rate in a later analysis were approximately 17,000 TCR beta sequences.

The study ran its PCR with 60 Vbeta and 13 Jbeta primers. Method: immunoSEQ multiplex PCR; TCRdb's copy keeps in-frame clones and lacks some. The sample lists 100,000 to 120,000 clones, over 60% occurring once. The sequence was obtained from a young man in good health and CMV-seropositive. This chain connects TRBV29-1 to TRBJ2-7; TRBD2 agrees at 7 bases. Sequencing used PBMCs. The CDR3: CSVLDLGGNEQYV. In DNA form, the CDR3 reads TGCAGCGTTCTGGATTTGGGGGGGAACGAGCAGTACGTC.